This T cell receptor beta chain was obtained from a study of T cells in Graves' hyperthyroidism and ophthalmopathy. On the basis of clinical symptoms, serum thyroxine and TRAb, thyroid ultrasound and orbital computed tomography, diagnoses were made. Out of over 7.5 ml of fresh peripheral blood came the PBMCs. From RNA transcripts, TCR beta CDR3 regions were amplified. In the first-round RT-PCR of the TCR CDR3, the HTBI primer set was used. TCRdb redid the calling of the multiplex PCR reads with MiXCR, one entry per CDR3 protein. The profile shows 480,000 or so distinct CDR3 sequences, around 14% of them singletons. Trimming cost V 0 bases and J 4 bases, with 12 bases left between them. Germline V lookup: CDR1 MGHRA, CDR2 YSYEKL. CDR3 length: 15 amino acids. This clonotype was seen at least ten times. Its antigen is not known. The study's findings and limits: Blood also contained most expanded thyroid clonotypes above 0.001. A model of 13 V-J pairs discriminated ophthalmopathy from stable hyperthyroidism.

The genes are TRBV4-1 and TRBJ2-5, with a possible D match to TRBD1 (6 bases). Sequencing used blood. The clonotype originates from a woman between 18 and 29 years old with Graves' hyperthyroidism. The CDR3 is CASSQDVRGGETQYF. The CDR3 nucleotides read TGCGCCAGCAGCCAAGATGTCAGGGGCGGAGAGACCCAGTACTTC.